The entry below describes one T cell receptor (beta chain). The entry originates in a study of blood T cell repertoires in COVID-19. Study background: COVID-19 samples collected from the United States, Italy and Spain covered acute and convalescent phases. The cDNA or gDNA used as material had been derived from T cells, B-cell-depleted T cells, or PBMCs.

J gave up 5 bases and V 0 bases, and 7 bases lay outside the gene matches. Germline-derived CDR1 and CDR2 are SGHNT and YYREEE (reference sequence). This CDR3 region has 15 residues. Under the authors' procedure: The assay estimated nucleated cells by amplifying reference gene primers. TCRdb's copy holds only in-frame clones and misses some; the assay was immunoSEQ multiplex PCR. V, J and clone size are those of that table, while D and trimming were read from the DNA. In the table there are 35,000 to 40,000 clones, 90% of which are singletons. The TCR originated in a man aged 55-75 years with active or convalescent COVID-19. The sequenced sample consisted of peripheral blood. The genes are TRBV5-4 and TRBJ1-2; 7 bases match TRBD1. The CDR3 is CASSLGSDRRYGYTF. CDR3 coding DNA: TGTGCCAGCAGCTTGGGATCGGACAGGAGATATGGCTACACCTTC.